The 29 T cell receptor beta chains given below trace back to one sample, sequenced in a study of T-cell memory formation after mild COVID-19. MiXCR, run by TCRdb on the 5' RACE reads, gives a single entry per CDR3 protein. This sample carries approximately 350,000 distinct CDR3 sequences, 25% to 30% of them seen once, and the ten largest clones take roughly 14%. Sequencing input: PBMCs or a T cell subset sorted from them (not recorded which). Receptors were obtained from an adult woman who had mild COVID-19 (a few samples of this study predate the infection). Cell type and time point are not known.

The chain is built from TRBV10-3 and TRBJ2-1; D ambiguous. The length of the CDR3 is 13 residues. The germline V gene has CDR1 ENHRY and CDR2 SYGVKD. V was shortened by 4 bases and J by 4 bases, with 8 bases between the two germline ends. The CDR3 sequence: CAISAGLYNEQFF. CDR3 DNA: TGTGCCATCAGTGCGGGCCTTTACAATGAGCAGTTCTTC.

This clonotype has just a few counts. It may be a read error: a sequence one base away is much more abundant. This chain joins TRBV12-3 or TRBV12-4 and TRBJ2-3; D call uncertain. There are 18 residues in the CDR3. The CDR3 DNA sequence: TGTTCCAGCAGTTCTCGATTTTCCCCGGAAGGTCGTACAGATACGCAGTATTTT. Its translation is CSSSSRFSPEGRTDTQYF.

V is TRBV12-3 or TRBV12-4 and J is TRBJ2-7, with D perhaps matching TRBD1 or TRBD2 (5 bases each). The V end was cut by 3 bases, the J end by 6 bases, with 9 bases between. The CDR3 is 12 residues long. The DNA of the CDR3 is TGTGCCAGCAGTTTGTCGGGGACCGAGCAGTACTTC. It yields the protein CASSLSGTEQYF.

The chain combines TRBV4-1 with TRBJ2-7; 11 bases match TRBD1. J lost 2 bases, V lost 1 base, and 1 base had no gene match. Germline V gives CDR1 MGHRA, CDR2 YSYEKL. This CDR3 has 15 amino acids. CDR3 nucleotides: TGCGCCAGCAGCCAAGTGGACAGGGGGCCCTACGAGCAGTACTTC. This encodes CASSQVDRGPYEQYF.

The chain joins TRBV20-1 to TRBJ1-4; D might be TRBD1 (6 bases). The CDR3 is 13 residues long. Germline V gene sequence: CDR1 DFQATT, CDR2 SNEGSKA (reference sequence). The ends were cut back, 6 bases at V and 5 bases at J, with 13 bases in the middle. The CDR3 nucleotides read TGCAGTGCGGACGGGGGGGCCAATGAAAAACTGTTTTTT. This encodes CSADGGANEKLFF.

J is TRBJ2-5 and V is TRBV7-7, with 8 bases identical to TRBD1. The CDR3 is made up of 14 amino acids. Germline V gene lookup returns CDR1 SSHAT and CDR2 FNYEAQ (reference sequence). Trimming cost V 4 bases and J 5 bases; bases outside gene matches: 6. In DNA form, the CDR3 reads TGTGCCAGCAGCTCACCAGGGGGCTTGGAGACCCAGTACTTC. Its translation is CASSSPGGLETQYF.

V is TRBV5-1 and J is TRBJ2-2; D possibly corresponds to TRBD1 (6 bases). This CDR3 contains 17 residues. Trimming took 4 bases from V and 4 from J, leaving 20 bases between them. Germline V gene sequence: CDR1 SGHRS, CDR2 YFSETQ. CDR3 nucleotides: TGCGCCAGCAGCAAAAACGGAGGACAGAAGGGCACCGGGGAGCTGTTTTTT. This encodes CASSKNGGQKGTGELFF.

V and J are TRBV9 and TRBJ2-5; possibly TRBD2 for D (7 bases). In germline, CDR1 is SGDLS, CDR2 YYNGEE. Trimming shortened V by 0 bases and J by 1 base, and 16 bases separated the two germline ends. CDR3 length: 17 residues. CDR3 nucleotides: TGTGCCAGCAGCGTAGATCCCGGGGGCGGGGGCCAAGAGACCCAGTACTTC. Protein product: CASSVDPGGGGQETQYF. The complete variable domain, with remaining parts taken from reference TRBV9 and TRBJ2-5, reads DSGVTQTPKHLITATGQRVTLRCSPRSGDLSVYWYQQSLDQGLQFLIQYYNGEERAKGNILERFSAQQFPDLHSELNLSSLELGDSALYFCASSVDPGGGGQETQYFGPGTRLLVL.

This clonotype was seen a single time. The chain recombines TRBV30 with TRBJ2-2, with 8 bases fitting TRBD1. The ends lost 4 bases at V and 2 bases at J; junction bases unmatched: 3. The CDR3 loop spans 14 amino acids. The germline V gene encodes CDR1 GTSNPN and CDR2 SVGIG (reference sequence). Here the CDR3 DNA reads TGTGCCTGGACGGGACAGGTCAACACCGGGGAGCTGTTTTTT. It yields the protein CAWTGQVNTGELFF. The full variable domain, its missing parts supplied by reference TRBV30 and TRBJ2-2, is SQTIHQWPATLVQPVGSPLSLECTVEGTSNPNLYWYRQAAGRGLQLLFYSVGIGQISSEVPQNLSASRPQDRQFILSSKKLLLSDSGFYLCAWTGQVNTGELFFGEGSRLTVL.

The gene calls are TRBV25-1 and TRBJ2-1; D ambiguous. Between the trimmed V and J ends, which lost 1 base and 6 bases, there was a span of 7 bases. Germline V gene lookup returns CDR1 MGHDK and CDR2 SYGVNS. The CDR3 totals 13 residues. CDR3: CASSEFGPNEQFF. CDR3 DNA sequence: TGTGCCAGCAGTGAATTTGGGCCCAATGAGCAGTTCTTC.

The rearrangement links TRBV2 to TRBJ1-2, with D possibly TRBD1 on 5 matching bases. The CDR3 covers 14 residues. CDR1 is SNHLY and CDR2 is FYNNEI in the germline V gene. Trimming took off 4 bases at V and 3 bases at J, with 12 bases between the two ends. Written as DNA, the CDR3 is TGTGCCAGCAGTGGATTGGGGCTCGACTATGGCTACACCTTC. Protein: CASSGLGLDYGYTF.

The rearrangement joins TRBV4-3 to TRBJ2-1; TRBD2 agrees at 7 bases. Germline CDR1 is LGHNA and CDR2 is YSLEER. With 1 base clipped from V and 9 bases from J, the junction kept 21 bases outside the gene matches. The CDR3 runs to 19 residues. CDR3 sequence: CASSQGVSLAEPKSGEQFF. The CDR3 DNA is TGCGCCAGCAGCCAAGGTGTTTCCCTAGCGGAACCCAAATCGGGTGAGCAGTTCTTC.

This clonotype was counted ten times or more. The gene calls are TRBV12-3 or TRBV12-4 and TRBJ2-5; D is tentatively TRBD1 or TRBD2 (5 bases each). V dropped 5 bases and J dropped 5 bases, with 18 bases sitting between them. The CDR3 is made up of 15 amino acids. The CDR3 bases are TGTGCCAGCAGTCCCACCTCCGAGGGACGGGAGACCCAGTACTTC. This encodes CASSPTSEGRETQYF.

V gene TRBV20-1 combines with J gene TRBJ2-1, with 8 bases aligning to TRBD2. After removal of 5 bases from V and 1 base from J, the junction contained 10 bases not matched to a gene. This CDR3 spans 16 amino acids. Looked up from germline, CDR1 is DFQATT and CDR2 is SNEGSKA (reference sequence). In nucleotides, the CDR3 is TGCAGTGCTCAAAAAAGGGGGACTAGTTCCTACAATGAGCAGTTCTTC. Its protein is CSAQKRGTSSYNEQFF.

This clonotype was found a few times. The V call is TRBV5-1, the J call TRBJ2-1; D is tentatively TRBD1 or TRBD2 (5 bases each). The CDR3 is made up of 17 amino acids. Deletions cut 0 bases from V and 4 bases from J, with 17 bases between. From germline, CDR1 is SGHRS and CDR2 YFSETQ. The CDR3 region has the DNA TGCGCCAGCAGCTTGGAAGTTTTTGGGGGAAGATACAATGAGCAGTTCTTC. Amino acid sequence: CASSLEVFGGRYNEQFF.

The V call is TRBV11-2, the J call TRBJ2-5; TRBD1 matches 10 bases. CDR3 length equals 17 residues. The V and J ends lost 4 bases and 3 bases, in that order; junction bases with no gene match: 11. Germline loops: CDR1 SGHAT, CDR2 FQNNGV. The CDR3 nucleotides are TGTGCCAGCAGCTCAGTACCGTGGGGACAGGGGAAAGAGACCCAGTACTTC. It yields the protein CASSSVPWGQGKETQYF.

This clonotype turned up a few times. This rearrangement joins TRBV24-1 to TRBJ1-5; unclear D gene. Trimming removed 6 bases from V and 0 bases from J, with 8 bases in between. CDR1 KGHDR and CDR2 SFDVKD come from the germline V gene. The CDR3 runs 14 residues. The CDR3, as DNA: TGTGCCACCAGTCCGCGGTATAGCAATCAGCCCCAGCATTTT. This encodes CATSPRYSNQPQHF.

V and J are TRBV12-3 or TRBV12-4 and TRBJ2-7; the D gene is possibly TRBD2 (5 bases). V was shortened by 0 bases and J by 5 bases, with 11 bases between the two germline ends. This CDR3 contains 14 residues. CDR3 residues: CASSLAPGMDEQYF. The CDR3 nucleotides read TGTGCCAGCAGTTTAGCGCCGGGGATGGACGAGCAGTACTTC.

There are a few counts of this clonotype. This sequence joins TRBV7-9 and TRBJ2-3, with a possible D match to TRBD2 (6 bases). Germline V lookup: CDR1 SEHNR, CDR2 FQNEAQ (reference sequence). V was trimmed by 7 bases and J by 1 base, leaving 15 bases between them. This CDR3 spans 15 amino acids. The DNA for the CDR3 is TGTGCCAGCATCTTCTTGGCTAGCGGCACAGATACGCAGTATTTT. This sequence encodes CASIFLASGTDTQYF.

The chain links TRBV6-5 to TRBJ2-5; TRBD2 matches at 7 bases. V lost 6 bases to trimming and J lost 7 bases; unmatched junction nucleotides: 17. The CDR3 sequence is 16 residues long. Germline CDR1 is MNHEY and CDR2 is SVGAGI. CDR3 sequence reads: CASSPTGTKPGVTQYF. The CDR3 DNA reads as TGTGCCAGCAGCCCAACCGGGACTAAACCTGGGGTGACCCAGTACTTC.

This clonotype was recorded a few times. V usage is TRBV7-3 and J usage is TRBJ1-1; D perhaps matches TRBD1 (5 bases). Germline V gives CDR1 SGHTA, CDR2 FQGTGA. This CDR3 is 13 amino acids long. Trimming left V 5 bases short and J 6 bases short, with 13 bases between. CDR3 loop: CASSRTRVAEAFF. The CDR3 DNA is TGTGCCAGCAGCCGGACCAGGGTCGCTGAAGCTTTCTTT.

The chain uses TRBV6-5 and TRBJ2-1; 9 nucleotides line up with TRBD2. V shed 4 bases, J shed 8 bases, and the junction held 12 bases outside the gene matches. The germline CDR1 and CDR2 sequences are MNHEY and SVGAGI. This CDR3 has 16 amino acids. CDR3 bases: TGTGCCAGCAGTTTCAAAGCGGGAGGTGGGCGGGATGAGCAGTTCTTC. Protein product: CASSFKAGGGRDEQFF.

This chain links TRBV5-8 with TRBJ1-2; TRBD1 matches at 7 bases. V lost 4 bases, J lost 10 bases, and 10 bases stayed unmatched. The CDR3 has 13 residues. CDR1 SGHTS and CDR2 YDEGEE come from the germline V gene. CDR3 DNA: TGTGCCAGCAGCATCGGGACAGCCCCCTCCTACACCTTC. Translated: CASSIGTAPSYTF.

This clonotype was counted only a few times. V usage is TRBV5-1 and J usage is TRBJ1-2, with D perhaps matching TRBD1 (5 bases). Between the trimmed V and J ends, which lost 4 bases and 3 bases, there was a span of 13 bases. The germline CDR1 and CDR2 sequences are SGHRS and YFSETQ. CDR3 length equals 14 residues. The CDR3 DNA reads TGCGCCAGCAGCGTCCAGGACACTTACTATGGCTACACCTTC. It is translated as CASSVQDTYYGYTF.

The chain links TRBV5-1 to TRBJ1-3, with TRBD1 identical over 8 bases. This CDR3 has 17 residues. Germline V gene data show CDR1 as SGHRS and CDR2 as YFSETQ. Trimming at V came to 4 bases and at J to 0 bases, leaving 9 bases not matched to a gene. The CDR3 region has the DNA TGCGCCAGCAGCCCCGGACAGGGTAGGAACTCTGGAAACACCATATATTTT. This translates into CASSPGQGRNSGNTIYF.

The rearrangement links TRBV3-1 to TRBJ1-5, with D unresolved. Trimming took 2 bases from V and 7 from J, leaving 12 bases between them. Germline V lookup: CDR1 LGHDT, CDR2 YNNKEL (reference sequence). The CDR3 extends over 14 amino acids. The DNA of the CDR3 is TGTGCCAGCAGCCAACGGGCCACTCGGCAGCCCCAGCATTTT. It is translated as CASSQRATRQPQHF.

The chain is built from TRBV11-1 and TRBJ2-3; D gene ambiguous. Germline CDR1 SGHAT, CDR2 FQDESV (reference sequence). V lost 4 bases and J 6 bases, leaving 11 bases between the germline ends. The CDR3 extends over 13 amino acids. The CDR3 coding sequence is TGTGCCAGCAGCTGGGGAAGAAAGGATACGCAGTATTTT. Protein sequence: CASSWGRKDTQYF.

This clonotype was picked up a small number of times. The chain uses TRBV12-3 or TRBV12-4 and TRBJ1-5; 9 bases match TRBD1. Germline trimming cut 6 bases from V and 4 bases from J; bases unmatched to any gene: 4. The CDR3 is 14 amino acids. CDR3 region: CASSGDRENQPQHF. The CDR3 DNA reads as TGTGCCAGCAGCGGGGACAGGGAGAATCAGCCCCAGCATTTT.

The table lists this clonotype with a few counts. This sequence joins TRBV4-3 and TRBJ2-5, with TRBD2 matching 9 bases. After removal of 0 bases from V and 3 bases from J, the junction contained 5 bases not matched to a gene. This CDR3 comprises 16 residues. Looked up from germline, CDR1 is LGHNA and CDR2 is YSLEER. The CDR3 DNA reads TGCGCCAGCAGCCAAGAAGGCGGGAGGGCCGAAGAGACCCAGTACTTC. Protein sequence: CASSQEGGRAEETQYF.